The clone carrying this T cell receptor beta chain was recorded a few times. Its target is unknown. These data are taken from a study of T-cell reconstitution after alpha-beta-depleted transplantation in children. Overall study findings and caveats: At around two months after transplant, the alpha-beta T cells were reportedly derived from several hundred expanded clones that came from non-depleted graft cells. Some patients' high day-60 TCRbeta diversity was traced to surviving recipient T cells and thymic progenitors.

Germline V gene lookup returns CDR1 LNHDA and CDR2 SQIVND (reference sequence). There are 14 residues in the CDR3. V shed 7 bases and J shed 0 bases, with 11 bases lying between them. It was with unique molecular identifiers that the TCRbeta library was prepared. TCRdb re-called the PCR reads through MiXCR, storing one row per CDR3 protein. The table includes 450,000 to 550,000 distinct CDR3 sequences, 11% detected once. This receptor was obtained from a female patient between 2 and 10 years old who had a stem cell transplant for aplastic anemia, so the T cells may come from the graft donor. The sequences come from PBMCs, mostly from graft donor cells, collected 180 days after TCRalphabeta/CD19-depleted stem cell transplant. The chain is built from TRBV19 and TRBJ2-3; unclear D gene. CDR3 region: CASKVQESTDTQYF. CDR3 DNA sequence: TGTGCCAGTAAAGTCCAGGAGAGCACAGATACGCAGTATTTT. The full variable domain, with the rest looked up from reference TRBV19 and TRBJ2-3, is DGGITQSPKYLFRKEGQNVTLSCEQNLNHDAMYWYRQDPGQGLRLIYYSQIVNDFQKGDIAEGYSVSREKKESFPLTVTSAQKNPTAFYLCASKVQESTDTQYFGPGTRLTVL.